Listed here are 20 T cell receptor beta chains from one sample, sequenced in a study of blood T cell repertoires in COVID-19. TCRdb's copy holds only in-frame clones and misses some; the assay was immunoSEQ multiplex PCR. The sample carries around 110,000 clones, 76% recorded once. Sequencing input: peripheral blood. The receptors come from a man at least 80 years old with COVID-19, enrolled during active disease.

The chain joins TRBV5-1 to TRBJ2-5; 7 bases fit TRBD2. V lost 1 base to trimming and J lost 2 bases; unmatched junction nucleotides: 5. Per the germline V gene, CDR1 is SGHRS and CDR2 is YFSETQ. This CDR3 has 15 amino acids. In nucleotides, the CDR3 is TGCGCCAGCAGCTTGATGGGAGGGGTTCAAGAGACCCAGTACTTC. This codes for CASSLMGGVQETQYF.

The chain couples TRBV27 to TRBJ2-1; 11 bases are a match to TRBD2. Unmatched junction bases numbered 3, after V lost 1 base and J lost 7 bases. CDR1 MNHEY and CDR2 SMNVEV come from the germline V gene (reference sequence). This CDR3 comprises 15 residues. The CDR3 region has the DNA TGTGCCAGCAGTTTATTTCCTAGCGGGAGGAATGAGCAGTTCTTC. Translating gives CASSLFPSGRNEQFF.

With regard to this clone: This sample includes further DNA sequences coding for the same CDR3. The chain recombines TRBV29-1 with TRBJ1-1, with a tentative D call TRBD1 (5 bases). V lost 4 bases, J lost 4 bases, and 10 bases lay in between. This CDR3 has 12 amino acids. Germline V CDR1 and CDR2: SQVTM, ANQGSEA. CDR3 DNA sequence: TGCAGCGTTGCACGGGGGATCACTGAAGCTTTCTTT. The encoded protein is CSVARGITEAFF. Using reference TRBV29-1 and TRBJ1-1 for the parts outside the CDR3, the full variable domain is SAVISQKPSRDICQRGTSLTIQCQVDSQVTMMFWYRQQPGQSLTLIATANQGSEATYESGFVIDKFPISRPNLTFSTLTVSNMSPEDSSIYLCSVARGITEAFFGQGTRLTVV.

The V and J genes are TRBV2 and TRBJ1-4, with a weak D call TRBD1 (6 bases). This CDR3 contains 15 residues. V shed 6 bases and J shed 4 bases, with 15 bases lying between them. Germline values: CDR1 SNHLY, CDR2 FYNNEI. CDR3 DNA: TGTGCCAGCAGCCCACACAGGGTTAGTAATGAAAAACTGTTTTTT. Its protein product is CASSPHRVSNEKLFF.

The chain carries TRBV7-6 and TRBJ2-3, with a possible D match to TRBD2 (5 bases). The germline gives CDR1 SGHVS, CDR2 FNYEAQ. The CDR3 has 15 residues. With 6 bases removed from V and 2 bases from J, the gap between germline ends came to 15 bases. CDR3 DNA sequence: TGTGCCAGCAGTCGGAACCGGGAAAACACAGATACGCAGTATTTT. The encoded protein is CASSRNRENTDTQYF.

J is TRBJ2-7 and V is TRBV7-2; TRBD2 matches at 8 bases. The CDR3 is made up of 14 amino acids. V was clipped by 3 bases and J by 2 bases; unmatched bases: 3. CDR1 is SGHTA and CDR2 is FQGNSA in the germline V gene. CDR3 nucleotides: TGTGCCAGCAGCTTCACTAGCGGACCCTACGAGCAGTACTTC. This gives the protein CASSFTSGPYEQYF.

This clone was seen a few times. The genes are TRBV11-2 and TRBJ1-2; 7 bases match TRBD1. The junction had 12 bases not matched to a gene; V was cut back by 3 bases and J by 11 bases. Germline CDR1 SGHAT, CDR2 FQNNGV. The CDR3 covers 14 residues. CDR3 in DNA: TGTGCCAGCAGCTTTGCAGGGGGAGTCCAAGCTTACACCTTC. Translation: CASSFAGGVQAYTF. Looking up the rest from reference TRBV11-2 and TRBJ1-2 gives the full variable domain: EAGVAQSPRYKIIEKRQSVAFWCNPISGHATLYWYQQILGQGPKLLIQFQNNGVVDDSQLPKDRFSAERLKGVDSTLKIQPAKLEDSAVYLCASSFAGGVQAYTFGSGTRLTVV.

The chain carries TRBV29-1 and TRBJ1-1; a possible D gene is TRBD1 (5 bases). V lost 6 bases and J 5 bases, leaving 16 bases between the germline ends. Germline V CDR1 and CDR2: SQVTM, ANQGSEA. The CDR3 length is 13 residues. The CDR3 nucleotides are TGCAGCGTCAAGGAGACAGTCTGGACTGAAGCTTTCTTT. Protein product: CSVKETVWTEAFF. The whole variable domain, remainder taken from reference TRBV29-1 and TRBJ1-1, is SAVISQKPSRDICQRGTSLTIQCQVDSQVTMMFWYRQQPGQSLTLIATANQGSEATYESGFVIDKFPISRPNLTFSTLTVSNMSPEDSSIYLCSVKETVWTEAFFGQGTRLTVV.

The gene calls are TRBV19 and TRBJ2-5; a possible D gene is TRBD2 (6 bases). V lost 3 bases to trimming and J lost 2 bases, with 10 bases between them. The germline gives CDR1 LNHDA, CDR2 SQIVND (reference sequence). This CDR3 has 14 residues. CDR3 in DNA: TGTGCCAGTAGTATTCGTCGGGGGCAAGAGACCCAGTACTTC. It specifies CASSIRRGQETQYF.

The chain joins TRBV4-1 to TRBJ1-2; no clear D gene. Germline V gives CDR1 MGHRA, CDR2 YSYEKL. The CDR3 spans 13 residues. V was cut by 1 base and J by 4 bases, with 7 bases left in between. CDR3 DNA: TGCGCCAGCAGCCAAGGGCAGATCTATGGCTACACCTTC. Translating gives CASSQGQIYGYTF.

The chain is built from TRBV3-1 (or the pseudogene TRBV3-2) and TRBJ1-4, with D possibly matching TRBD1 (6 bases). From germline, CDR1 is LGHDT and CDR2 YNNKEL (reference sequence). V lost 4 bases and J lost 7, with 16 bases in between. The CDR3 runs 15 residues. The CDR3, as DNA: TGTGCCAGCAGCCCGATTTTGGGGGCGGTTGAAAAACTGTTTTTT. This codes for CASSPILGAVEKLFF.

This clone occurred a few times. This CDR3 is also generated by other DNA sequences in the sample. This chain uses TRBV5-1 with TRBJ1-1; 7 bases map to TRBD1. The CDR3 extends over 15 amino acids. Germline values: CDR1 SGHRS, CDR2 YFSETQ. Trimming removed 0 bases from V and 1 base from J; junction bases left unmatched: 3. The CDR3: CASSLGRTGNTEAFF. Written as DNA, the CDR3 is TGCGCCAGCAGCTTGGGGCGGACAGGGAACACTGAAGCTTTCTTT.

This clone has only a few counts. The rearrangement uses TRBV7-9 and TRBJ1-5; possible D gene TRBD1, 6 bases. Per germline, CDR1 SEHNR and CDR2 FQNEAQ (reference sequence). The V end lost 5 bases, the J end lost 0 bases, and 8 bases lay between the germline ends. CDR3 size: 14 residues. The CDR3 DNA follows: TGTGCCAGCAGCCGGGACACTAGCAATCAGCCCCAGCATTTT. It specifies CASSRDTSNQPQHF.

The rearrangement joins TRBV6-2 or TRBV6-3 to TRBJ2-2, with 13 nucleotides matching TRBD2. The length of the CDR3 is 17 residues. Germline V lookup: CDR1 MNHEY, CDR2 SVGEGT. V gave up 5 bases and J gave up 5 bases; unmatched junction bases: 8. The CDR3 region has the DNA TGTGCCAGCAGTCAACACGGACTAGCGGGAGCTACCGGGGAGCTGTTTTTT. Translating gives CASSQHGLAGATGELFF.

The gene calls are TRBV18 and TRBJ2-7; D possibly corresponds to TRBD2 (5 bases). Germline-derived CDR1 and CDR2 are KGHSH and LQKENI. V was shortened by 6 bases and J by 6 bases, with 12 bases between the two germline ends. CDR3 length equals 12 residues. The CDR3 DNA is TGTGCCAGCTCCGGGATGGGAGCCGAGCAGTACTTC. Amino acids: CASSGMGAEQYF.

The chain couples TRBV2 to TRBJ2-3, with D possibly being TRBD2 (6 bases). The CDR3 consists of 15 residues. V lost 6 bases, J lost 2 bases, and 15 bases lay in between. The V gene's germline CDR1 is SNHLY and CDR2 FYNNEI. Here the CDR3 reads CASRPGTGYTDTQYF. CDR3 sequence (DNA): TGTGCCAGCAGGCCCGGGACTGGGTACACAGATACGCAGTATTTT.

The rearrangement uses TRBV18 and TRBJ1-5, with 8 nucleotides matching TRBD1. The germline CDR1 and CDR2 sequences are KGHSH and LQKENI. J lost 2 bases, V lost 4 bases, and 4 bases had no gene match. The CDR3 totals 15 residues. The CDR3 nucleotides are TGTGCCAGCTCACGACAGGGGACAGGCAATCAGCCCCAGCATTTT. This sequence encodes CASSRQGTGNQPQHF.

The chain links TRBV6-6 to TRBJ2-4, with D possibly being TRBD2 (5 bases). Trimming removed 2 bases from V and 6 bases from J, with 17 bases in between. The CDR3 has 16 amino acids. Germline loops: CDR1 MNHNY, CDR2 SVGAGI (reference sequence). CDR3 in DNA: TGTGCCAGCAGTTACCGGTCTCGGGGAATCGGAAACATTCAGTACTTC. As protein: CASSYRSRGIGNIQYF.

The rearrangement joins TRBV3-1 (or the pseudogene TRBV3-2) to TRBJ1-5; 8 bases fit TRBD1. CDR1 and CDR2 from the germline V gene are LGHDT and YNNKEL (reference sequence). The V and J ends lost 4 bases and 7 bases, in that order; junction bases with no gene match: 3. The CDR3 is 13 residues long. The CDR3 loop is CASSPAGGQPQHF. As DNA, the CDR3 is TGTGCCAGCAGCCCGGCAGGGGGCCAGCCCCAGCATTTT.

This chain uses TRBV30 with TRBJ2-1; 9 nucleotides match TRBD2. The CDR3 is made up of 13 amino acids. The trim removed 5 bases at V and 4 bases at J, leaving 3 bases unmatched. Germline assignment: CDR1 GTSNPN and CDR2 SVGIG (reference sequence). The CDR3 region is CAWATSGYNEQFF. The DNA of the CDR3 is TGTGCCTGGGCGACTAGCGGATACAATGAGCAGTTCTTC.